This entry lists 2 T cell receptor beta chains sequenced from one sample in a study of CD8+ T cells in alopecia areata. This sample's treatment: oral pan-JAK inhibitor, 5-10 mg twice daily. Extraction of RNA preceded its reverse transcription into cDNA, which served as the sequencing template. TCRdb's table, derived via immunoSEQ multiplex PCR, lists solely in-frame clones and lacks some. The sample yields about 200,000 clones, 64% seen once. This specimen was CD4+ T cells sorted from blood, taken at week 4, from a patient treated with tofacitinib. The receptor set was obtained from a human donor with alopecia areata.

The rearrangement joins TRBV30 to TRBJ2-1; 14 bases map to TRBD2. The CDR3 has 13 residues. Germline CDR1 is GTSNPN and CDR2 is SVGIG (reference sequence). J lost 12 bases, V lost 2 bases, and 3 bases had no gene match. This CDR3 is CAWSTGLAGAQFF. CDR3 sequence (DNA): TGTGCCTGGAGTACGGGACTAGCGGGGGCGCAGTTCTTC.

J is TRBJ1-4 and V is TRBV6-6, with D hard to call. With 4 bases removed from V and 1 base from J, the gap between germline ends came to 13 bases. Germline V lookup: CDR1 MNHNY, CDR2 SVGAGI (reference sequence). The CDR3 length is 16 residues. The CDR3 nucleotides are TGTGCCAGCAGTTCAGGCCCTTGGGGAACTAATGAAAAACTGTTTTTT. This codes for CASSSGPWGTNEKLFF.